These T cell receptor beta chains were read from a single sample in a study of cytomegalovirus exposure and HLA in healthy donors. Clones were read by immunoSEQ multiplex PCR, and TCRdb kept only the in-frame ones, dropping some. The sample contains about 95,000 clones, about four fifths of which appear only once. The material sequenced was PBMCs. The receptors shown here come from a middle-aged woman in good health and CMV-seronegative. The CDR3 runs from the conserved cysteine through the conserved F or W. The D gene is left open where the match is weak.

TRBV6-5 TRBD1 CASSPTIGTGGTQYF
TRBV5-1 TRBD2 CASSLGSTLTSGTGELFF
TRBV6-5 TRBD1 CASRGTGEYHYGYTF
TRBV7-9 TRBD2 CASSSGERGAYNEQFF
TRBV30 TRBD1 CAWSSGTGHVEAFF
TRBV5-4 NA CASSRAGNPSTDTQYF
TRBV7-9 NA CASTKETPNTEAFF
TRBV27 TRBD2 CASSLTPLAGGPNEQFF
TRBV6-5 NA CASSDPDSPHGYTF
TRBV5-5 NA CASSLYRGNNSPLHF
TRBV6-5 TRBD1 CASSNGDRAEQYF
TRBV7-3 TRBD2 CASSVSGTTNTGELFF
TRBV10-3 TRBD1 CAISERGQGVYEQYF
TRBV9 TRBD1 CASSVGQGAYEQYF
TRBV10-2 NA CASSEGREWNGYTF
TRBV4-3 TRBD1 CASSQEFTGQGGFGSEKLFF
TRBV5-1 NA CASRVEGGPETQYF
TRBV2 NA CASLTNSYNSPLHF
TRBV7-8 NA CASSSGLLWEKLFF
TRBV7-8 TRBD2 CASRGGYTQYF
TRBV19 NA CASSILGLNTEAFF
TRBV30 NA CAWSEGGRTEAFF
TRBV29-1 TRBD2 CSVEGSGLPPTYNEQFF